A single sample gave rise to the 28 T cell receptor beta chains below, sequenced in a study of neurological immune-mediated disorders. In TCRdb, the 5' RACE reads were re-called with MiXCR into one record per CDR3 protein. The sample holds more than 70,000 distinct CDR3 sequences, approximately 10% seen once. Sequenced input: PBMCs. The receptors derive from a man in his forties in good health.

There are many counts of this clonotype. This rearrangement joins TRBV6-1 to TRBJ2-1, with TRBD1 matching 10 bases. Germline CDR1 reads MNHNS; CDR2 reads SASEGT. This CDR3 region has 12 residues. Trimming cost V 3 bases and J 15 bases; bases outside gene matches: 5. The CDR3 spells CASSENRDRGFF. CDR3 nucleotide sequence: TGTGCCAGCAGTGAGAACCGGGACAGGGGGTTCTTC.

This clonotype has ten or more counts. The J gene is TRBJ1-2, the V gene TRBV6-2 or TRBV6-3, with 7 bases lining up with TRBD1. In germline, CDR1 is MNHEY, CDR2 SVGEGT. The CDR3 runs 13 residues. Trimming at V came to 6 bases and at J to 4 bases, leaving 5 bases not matched to a gene. For the CDR3, the DNA is TGTGCCAGCAGCCCCGGGGACAGCTATGGCTACACCTTC. Residues: CASSPGDSYGYTF.

This clonotype has only a few counts. This chain links TRBV25-1 with TRBJ2-3; weak D call: TRBD1 (8 bases). Trimming cost V 3 bases and J 3 bases, with 16 bases left between them. The CDR3 loop spans 16 amino acids. Looked up from germline, CDR1 is MGHDK and CDR2 is SYGVNS. The CDR3 region is CASSERTGRGTDTQYF. In DNA, the CDR3 is TGTGCCAGCAGTGAGAGGACAGGGAGGGGGACAGATACGCAGTATTTT.

V gene TRBV5-6 combines with J gene TRBJ1-3, with TRBD1 matching 9 bases. CDR1 and CDR2 (germline): SGHDT, YYEEEE. The CDR3 extends over 15 amino acids. Unmatched junction bases numbered 4, after V lost 2 bases and J lost 4 bases. The CDR3 is CASSFGQGWGNTIYF. CDR3 sequence (DNA): TGTGCCAGCAGCTTCGGACAGGGGTGGGGAAACACCATATATTTT.

This clonotype was seen ten or more times. The rearrangement joins TRBV6-1 to TRBJ1-2; possibly TRBD1 for D (5 bases). The CDR3 is made up of 13 amino acids. With 2 bases removed from V and 8 bases from J, the gap between germline ends came to 12 bases. Germline V gives CDR1 MNHNS, CDR2 SASEGT. The CDR3 reads CASSELGGGGYTF. In DNA, the CDR3 is TGTGCCAGCAGTGAACTGGGGGGGGGAGGCTACACCTTC.

This clonotype was seen more than once but under ten times. V is TRBV4-2 and J is TRBJ2-1; 9 bases align to TRBD2. CDR3 length equals 17 residues. CDR1 LGHNA and CDR2 YNFKEQ come from the germline V gene. Trimming took 2 bases from V and 5 from J; bases not matched to a gene: 10. As DNA, the CDR3 is TGTGCCAGCAGCCAACGCCCGGGAGGGACTAGCCACAATGAGCAGTTCTTC. This codes for CASSQRPGGTSHNEQFF.

This clonotype was seen many times. This rearrangement joins TRBV12-3 or TRBV12-4 to TRBJ1-2, with 10 bases that match TRBD1. The CDR3 is made up of 16 amino acids. Trimming took 8 bases from V and 3 from J; bases not matched to a gene: 12. CDR3 DNA: TGTGCCAGCCAAGGGCGACAGGGGGCCCGATACTATGGCTACACCTTC. Protein product: CASQGRQGARYYGYTF.

This clonotype was counted many times. The gene calls are TRBV12-3 or TRBV12-4 and TRBJ2-1; D is unclear. V dropped 8 bases and J dropped 9 bases, with 11 bases sitting between them. There are 11 residues in the CDR3. In DNA, the CDR3 is TGTGCCAGCGGGCATCCGCGTGAGCAGTTCTTC. This translates into CASGHPREQFF.

This clonotype has ten or more counts. The chain has TRBV14 and TRBJ2-1, with 7 positions matching TRBD2. The CDR3 loop spans 17 amino acids. Trimming removed 0 bases from V and 5 bases from J; junction bases left unmatched: 10. CDR1 and CDR2 from the germline V gene are SGHDN and FVKESK. The CDR3 loop is CASSQDIGGSLNNEQFF. Here the CDR3 DNA reads TGTGCCAGCAGCCAAGATATAGGCGGGAGCCTCAACAATGAGCAGTTCTTC.

The table lists this clonotype with many counts. The chain links TRBV7-2 to TRBJ2-3; the D is unclear. The V end was cut by 2 bases, the J end by 1 base, with 10 bases between. This CDR3 contains 15 residues. Germline lookup yields CDR1 SGHTA and CDR2 FQGNSA. In DNA, the CDR3 is TGTGCCAGCAGCTTACCGTCTGCTGGCACAGATACGCAGTATTTT. The encoded protein is CASSLPSAGTDTQYF. The full variable domain, rest sourced from reference TRBV7-2 and TRBJ2-3, is GAGVSQSPSNKVTEKGKDVELRCDPISGHTALYWYRQSLGQGLEFLIYFQGNSAPDKSGLPSDRFSAERTGGSVSTLTIQRTQQEDSAVYLCASSLPSAGTDTQYFGPGTRLTVL.

At least ten counts were recorded for this clonotype. The rearrangement joins TRBV3-1 to TRBJ1-1; 11 nucleotides line up with TRBD1. Germline V CDR1 and CDR2: LGHDT, YNNKEL (reference sequence). V trimming: 4 bases; J trimming: 5 bases; junction bases outside the gene matches: 6. CDR3 length equals 15 residues. The CDR3 DNA follows: TGTGCCAGCAGCCTCGGGACAGGGGGTTTAACTGAAGCTTTCTTT. This gives the protein CASSLGTGGLTEAFF.

This clonotype occurred many times. The rearrangement joins TRBV6-1 to TRBJ2-3, with 11 bases identical to TRBD2. The ends lost 2 bases at V and 3 bases at J; junction bases unmatched: 7. Germline values: CDR1 MNHNS, CDR2 SASEGT. The CDR3 has 17 residues. The CDR3 loop reads CASSESPTSGGTDTQYF. For the CDR3, the DNA is TGTGCCAGCAGTGAATCCCCCACTAGCGGGGGTACAGATACGCAGTATTTT.

This clonotype was seen repeatedly, ten times or more. CDR3 loop: CASSEGISGSHGYTF. The CDR3 DNA follows: TGTGCCAGCAGTGAGGGGATTAGCGGGAGTCATGGCTACACCTTC. The chain has TRBV2 and TRBJ1-2; D ambiguous. This CDR3 has 15 residues. Germline V gene sequence: CDR1 SNHLY, CDR2 FYNNEI. Trimming cost V 3 bases and J 6 bases, with 17 bases left between them.

This clonotype was seen at least ten times. The gene calls are TRBV6-2 or TRBV6-3 and TRBJ2-1, with D possibly being TRBD2 (5 bases). Germline assignment: CDR1 MNHEY and CDR2 SVGEGT. The CDR3 loop spans 18 amino acids. V lost 2 bases to trimming and J lost 0 bases, with 17 bases between them. CDR3 coding DNA: TGTGCCAGCAGTTACGTTGCCTTCGAAGACTACTCCTACAATGAGCAGTTCTTC. It encodes CASSYVAFEDYSYNEQFF.

This clonotype was seen at least ten times. CDR3 nucleotide sequence: TGCGCCAGCAGCTTGGCGGGACAGAAGATTTCCAATGAGCAGTTCTTC. This gives the protein CASSLAGQKISNEQFF. The chain links TRBV5-1 to TRBJ2-1; 7 bases are shared with TRBD1. The CDR3 runs to 16 residues. Per the germline V gene, CDR1 is SGHRS and CDR2 is YFSETQ. V was clipped by 0 bases and J by 6 bases; unmatched bases: 9.

This clonotype was found many times. The rearrangement links TRBV28 to TRBJ2-3; possibly TRBD1 for D (6 bases). The CDR3 runs to 14 residues. V was pared by 7 bases and J by 3 bases, with 14 bases between. Germline CDR1 and CDR2: MDHEN and SYDVKM. In DNA form, the CDR3 reads TGTGCCAGCATGTCCGGGACAACTACAGATACGCAGTATTTT. Translation: CASMSGTTTDTQYF.

This clonotype was picked up one time. The chain employs TRBV28 and TRBJ1-5, with D possibly TRBD1 on 6 matching bases. This CDR3 region has 14 residues. Germline V gene sequence: CDR1 MDHEN, CDR2 SYDVKM. Trimming took off 7 bases at V and 3 bases at J, with 13 bases between the two ends. Here the CDR3 reads CASTRQGINQPQHF. CDR3 nucleotides: TGTGCCAGCACTCGTCAGGGGATCAATCAGCCCCAGCATTTT.

A few counts support this clonotype. The genes are TRBV11-2 and TRBJ1-4; D ambiguous. Germline values: CDR1 SGHAT, CDR2 FQNNGV. The CDR3 spans 12 residues. V was clipped by 1 base and J by 8 bases, with 5 bases between them. Here the CDR3 DNA reads TGTGCCAGCAGCTTAGGCAAGGAAAAACTGTTTTTT. It specifies CASSLGKEKLFF. Full variable domain (remainder filled in from reference TRBV11-2 and TRBJ1-4): EAGVAQSPRYKIIEKRQSVAFWCNPISGHATLYWYQQILGQGPKLLIQFQNNGVVDDSQLPKDRFSAERLKGVDSTLKIQPAKLEDSAVYLCASSLGKEKLFFGSGTQLSVL.

This clonotype was seen repeatedly, ten times or more. The chain has TRBV12-3 or TRBV12-4 and TRBJ2-2, with D hard to call. The CDR3 is made up of 16 amino acids. V dropped 5 bases and J dropped 1 base, with 14 bases sitting between them. CDR3 loop: CASSPRWAWNTGELFF. In DNA form, the CDR3 reads TGTGCCAGCAGTCCCCGTTGGGCTTGGAACACCGGGGAGCTGTTTTTT.

This clonotype was counted a few times. The gene calls are TRBV3-1 and TRBJ2-6; D is possibly TRBD2 (5 bases). Looked up from germline, CDR1 is LGHDT and CDR2 is YNNKEL (reference sequence). This CDR3 is built from 15 residues. Trimming took off 2 bases at V and 2 bases at J, with 7 bases between the two ends. The CDR3 loop reads CASSQSGTGANVLTF. CDR3 DNA sequence: TGTGCCAGCAGCCAAAGCGGTACTGGGGCCAACGTCCTGACTTTC.

The sample holds many counts of this clonotype. The V and J genes are TRBV12-3 or TRBV12-4 and TRBJ1-2; D is perhaps TRBD1 (6 bases). The CDR3 covers 15 residues. Trimming cost V 2 bases and J 1 base, with 11 bases left between them. The CDR3 region is CASSLSGTHNYGYTF. Written as DNA, the CDR3 is TGTGCCAGCAGTTTATCCGGGACACATAACTATGGCTACACCTTC.

The sample holds a few counts of this clonotype. This chain joins TRBV5-1 and TRBJ1-1; D remains ambiguous. The V gene's germline CDR1 is SGHRS and CDR2 YFSETQ. V lost 0 bases, J lost 5 bases, and 14 bases lay in between. The CDR3 extends over 15 amino acids. The CDR3 spells CASSLGGLQRTEAFF. The CDR3 nucleotides are TGCGCCAGCAGCTTGGGGGGTCTACAGAGAACTGAAGCTTTCTTT.

This clonotype was counted at least ten times. The J gene is TRBJ2-1, the V gene TRBV7-9; D possibly corresponds to TRBD2 (5 bases). Germline loops: CDR1 SEHNR, CDR2 FQNEAQ (reference sequence). The V end was cut by 5 bases, the J end by 12 bases, with 14 bases between. The CDR3 covers 12 residues. CDR3 coding DNA: TGTGCCAGCAGCCCCCTGAGGGCAGGGCAGTTCTTC. Amino acid sequence: CASSPLRAGQFF.

This clonotype was seen a few times. The chain combines TRBV7-3 with TRBJ2-3; unclear D gene. The CDR3 covers 13 residues. CDR1 SGHTA and CDR2 FQGTGA come from the germline V gene. The V gene lost 5 bases and the J gene lost 5 bases, with 11 bases spanning the gap. CDR3 DNA sequence: TGTGCCAGCAGCCTTATGACTCGAGATACGCAGTATTTT. It yields the protein CASSLMTRDTQYF. Full variable domain (outside the CDR3, taken from reference TRBV7-3 and TRBJ2-3): GAGVSQTPSNKVTEKGKYVELRCDPISGHTALYWYRQSLGQGPEFLIYFQGTGAADDSGLPNDRFFAVRPEGSVSTLKIQRTERGDSAVYLCASSLMTRDTQYFGPGTRLTVL.

This clonotype was counted ten times or more. J is TRBJ2-1 and V is TRBV9; possible D gene TRBD2, 5 bases. The CDR3 has 13 residues. V gave up 0 bases and J gave up 7 bases, with 8 bases separating them. From germline, CDR1 is SGDLS and CDR2 YYNGEE. CDR3 protein: CASSVDGMNEQFF. DNA of the CDR3: TGTGCCAGCAGCGTAGACGGGATGAATGAGCAGTTCTTC.

This clonotype was seen repeatedly, ten times or more. V is TRBV5-1 and J is TRBJ1-4, with D uncertain. Between the trimmed V and J ends, which lost 5 bases and 0 bases, there was a span of 11 bases. Germline lookup yields CDR1 SGHRS and CDR2 YFSETQ. This CDR3 has 15 amino acids. The CDR3 loop is CASSLQAATNEKLFF. As DNA, the CDR3 is TGCGCCAGCAGTCTTCAGGCCGCAACTAATGAAAAACTGTTTTTT.

In this sample, this clonotype turned up a few times. The chain couples TRBV11-3 to TRBJ2-2, with D unclear. Trimming shortened V by 4 bases and J by 3 bases, and 15 bases separated the two germline ends. Germline CDR1 and CDR2: SGHNT and YENEEA. CDR3 length equals 16 residues. CDR3 in DNA: TGTGCCAGCAGCTCAGATCTGGGAACTGACACCGGGGAGCTGTTTTTT. Translated, it gives CASSSDLGTDTGELFF.

This clonotype was recorded many times. This chain connects TRBV20-1 to TRBJ2-7; 7 nucleotides match TRBD2. CDR1 is DFQATT, CDR2 SNEGSKA, per germline (reference sequence). The CDR3 consists of 15 residues. The junction had 6 bases not matched to a gene; V was cut back by 1 base and J by 0 bases. CDR3 DNA sequence: TGCAGTGCTAGAGGGCTAGCGGAAATCTCCTACGAGCAGTACTTC. Translating gives CSARGLAEISYEQYF.